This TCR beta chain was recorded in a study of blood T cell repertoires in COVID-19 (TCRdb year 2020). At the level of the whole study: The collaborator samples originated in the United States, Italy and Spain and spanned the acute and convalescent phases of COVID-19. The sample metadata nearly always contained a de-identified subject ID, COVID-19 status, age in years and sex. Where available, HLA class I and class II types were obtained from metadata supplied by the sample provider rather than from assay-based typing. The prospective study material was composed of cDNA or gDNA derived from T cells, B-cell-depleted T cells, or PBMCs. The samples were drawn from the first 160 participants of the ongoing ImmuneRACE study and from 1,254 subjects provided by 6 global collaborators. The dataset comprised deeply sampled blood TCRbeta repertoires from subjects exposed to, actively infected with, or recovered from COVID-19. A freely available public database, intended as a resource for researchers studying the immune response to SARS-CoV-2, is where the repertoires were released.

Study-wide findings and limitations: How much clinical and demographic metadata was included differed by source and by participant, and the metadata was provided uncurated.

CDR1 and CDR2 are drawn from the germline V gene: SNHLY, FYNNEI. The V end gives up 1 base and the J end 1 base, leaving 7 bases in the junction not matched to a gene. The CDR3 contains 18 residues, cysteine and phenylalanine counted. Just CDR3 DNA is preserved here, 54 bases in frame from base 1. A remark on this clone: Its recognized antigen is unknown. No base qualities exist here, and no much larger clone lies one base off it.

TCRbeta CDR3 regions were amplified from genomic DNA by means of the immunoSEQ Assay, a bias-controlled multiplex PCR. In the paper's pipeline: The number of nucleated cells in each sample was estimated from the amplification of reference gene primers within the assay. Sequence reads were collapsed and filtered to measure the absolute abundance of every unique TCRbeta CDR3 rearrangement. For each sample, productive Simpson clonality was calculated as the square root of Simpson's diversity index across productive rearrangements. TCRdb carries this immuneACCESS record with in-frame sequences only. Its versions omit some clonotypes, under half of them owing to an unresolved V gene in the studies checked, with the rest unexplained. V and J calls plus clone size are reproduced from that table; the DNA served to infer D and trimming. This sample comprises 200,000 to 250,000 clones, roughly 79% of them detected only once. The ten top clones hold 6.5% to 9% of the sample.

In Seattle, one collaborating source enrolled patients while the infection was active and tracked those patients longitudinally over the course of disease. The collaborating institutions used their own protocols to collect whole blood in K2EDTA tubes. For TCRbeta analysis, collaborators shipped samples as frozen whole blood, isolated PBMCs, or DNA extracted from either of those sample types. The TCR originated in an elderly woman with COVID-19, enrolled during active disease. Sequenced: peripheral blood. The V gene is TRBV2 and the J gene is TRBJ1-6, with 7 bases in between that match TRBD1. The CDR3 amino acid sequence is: CASSEGSPGGSYNSPLHF. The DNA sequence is TGTGCCAGCAGTGAAGGTTCCCCAGGGGGTTCCTATAATTCACCCCTCCACTTT.